This is a list of T cell receptor beta chains from one sample in a study of T cells in Graves' hyperthyroidism and ophthalmopathy. TCRdb re-called the multiplex PCR reads through MiXCR, storing one row per CDR3 protein. The data show under 550,000 distinct CDR3 sequences, about 20% seen once. What was sequenced was blood. These receptors came from a man between 35 and 55 years old with Graves' ophthalmopathy. Both conserved end residues are part of each CDR3. Each record gives: J gene, V gene, D gene, clone size, CDR3 DNA, CDR3 protein. A D gene is named only where the DNA matches it firmly. Where a row states a size, it is once, few, many or the class of an expanded clone; other rows omit it.

TRBJ2-5 TRBV28 . few TGTGCCAGCAGTTTCCAAACACCGGGGATCGAGACCCAGTACTTC CASSFQTPGIETQYF
TRBJ2-7 TRBV5-1 TRBD2 few TGCGCCAGCAGCTTGGAAGTAGCGGGAGGCTCCTACGAGCAGTACTTC CASSLEVAGGSYEQYF
TRBJ2-5 TRBV29-1 . . TGCAGCGTTCGTACACCAGGGATGGGGGTCCAGTACTTC CSVRTPGMGVQYF
TRBJ2-3 TRBV12-5 TRBD2 few TGTGCTAGTGGCTTAGCGGGCGGGGGGAGAGATACGCAGTATTTT CASGLAGGGRDTQYF
TRBJ2-1 TRBV20-1 . . TGCAGTGCAGTTGGAACAGAACAGTTCTTC CSAVGTEQFF
TRBJ2-1 TRBV6-2/TRBV6-3 TRBD2 . TGTGCCAGCAGTCACTCGAGACTAGCGGACAATGAGCAGTTCTTC CASSHSRLADNEQFF
TRBJ2-5 TRBV11-2 TRBD2 few TGTGCCAGCAGCTCCTGGACTAGCGGCCAAGAGACCCAGTACTTC CASSSWTSGQETQYF
TRBJ2-2 TRBV5-1 TRBD2 many TGTGCCAGCAGCTTTGGCCTAGCGGGGGACACCGGGGAGCTGTTTTTT CASSFGLAGDTGELFF
TRBJ1-6 TRBV2 . few TGTGCCAGCAGTGAACGGGTCATCCCCTCCTATAATTCACCCCTCCACTTT CASSERVIPSYNSPLHF
TRBJ2-1 TRBV3-1 TRBD1 . TGTGCCAGCAGCATGGACAGGGTTGCACACAATGAGCAGTTCTTC CASSMDRVAHNEQFF
TRBJ2-7 TRBV20-1 TRBD2 . TGCAGTGCTAGCCCCGGGGCGGGGGGCAGCGAGCAGTACTTC CSASPGAGGSEQYF
TRBJ2-5 TRBV20-1 . many TGCAGTGCTGGAACTGAGACCCAGTACTTC CSAGTETQYF
TRBJ2-2 TRBV20-1 TRBD1 many TGCAGTGCTCCCGGGGACAGGCCATACGGGGAGCTGTTTTTT CSAPGDRPYGELFF
TRBJ1-4 TRBV9 TRBD1 few TGTGCCAGCAGCGTCGGGACAGGGATCGAAAAACTGTTTTTT CASSVGTGIEKLFF
TRBJ2-7 TRBV7-9 . many TGTGCCAGCAGCTTACTAGCCTACTCCTACGAGCAGTACTTC CASSLLAYSYEQYF
TRBJ2-7 TRBV12-3/TRBV12-4 . few TGTGCCAGCAGTCGAGCCGAGGGGACGATCTACGAGCAGTACTTC CASSRAEGTIYEQYF
TRBJ1-2 TRBV2 . few TGTGCCAGCCCCCTCGAGGGCCCCTATGGCTACACCTTC CASPLEGPYGYTF
TRBJ1-5 TRBV27 . many TGTGCCAGCAGTTTGTTTAGCTATAGCAATCAGCCCCAGCATTTT CASSLFSYSNQPQHF
TRBJ1-1 TRBV27 . . TGTGCCAGCAGTTCCCCGGGACTTTTGAACACTGAAGCTTTCTTT CASSSPGLLNTEAFF
TRBJ2-7 TRBV11-2 TRBD2 . TGTGCCAGCGGATACCCCCCTACCGGGACTAGCGGGGGGGACTACGAGCAGTACTTC CASGYPPTGTSGGDYEQYF
TRBJ2-1 TRBV30 . . TGTGCCTGGAGTGTAAACTACCATTCCTACAATGAGCAGTTCTTC CAWSVNYHSYNEQFF
TRBJ2-5 TRBV20-1 TRBD2 few TGCAGTGCTAGAGTCGGGACTAGCGGGGGGGGGAAGACCCAGTACTTC CSARVGTSGGGKTQYF
TRBJ2-1 TRBV27 . . TGTGCCAGCACAACCGGGGGTGGGTTATACAATGAGCAGTTCTTC CASTTGGGLYNEQFF
TRBJ1-1 TRBV5-6 TRBD1 . TGTACCAGCAGACTGGGACAGGGGAACACTGAAGCTTTCTTT CTSRLGQGNTEAFF
TRBJ1-2 TRBV4-2 TRBD1 . TGTGCCAGCAGCCTAGACGGGACAGGCAACTATAGCTACACCTTC CASSLDGTGNYSYTF
TRBJ1-1 TRBV19 . . TGTGCCAGTAGTATGATACGGACCCGTGAGGCTTTCTTT CASSMIRTREAFF
TRBJ1-2 TRBV28 . few TGTGCCAGCAGTTTGGGACTACTTAACTATGGCTACACCTTC CASSLGLLNYGYTF
TRBJ1-2 TRBV12-3/TRBV12-4 . many TGTGCCAGCATCCCCAGGTCTGGGTTTCTGCTTTTAGATGGCTACACCTTC CASIPRSGFLLLDGYTF
TRBJ1-2 TRBV5-8 . many TGTGCCAGCAGCTTGTTAAGGGACGACTATGGCTACACCTTC CASSLLRDDYGYTF
TRBJ1-1 TRBV6-2/TRBV6-3 . . TGTGCCAGCATTCTGACAGCCCGGGCTTTCTTT CASILTARAFF
TRBJ2-2 TRBV6-2/TRBV6-3 TRBD2 . TGTGCCGGCGCATACAGCGGGGAGTTTCGGGACACCGGGGAGCTGTTTTTT CAGAYSGEFRDTGELFF
TRBJ2-1 TRBV18 . many TGTGCCAGCTCACCTTGGGGGCAGTCCTACAATGAGCAGTTCTTC CASSPWGQSYNEQFF
TRBJ1-3 TRBV9 . many TGTGCCAGCAGCGTAAGCGGGACTCTCAACACCATATATTTT CASSVSGTLNTIYF
TRBJ2-1 TRBV7-9 TRBD2 few TGTGCCAGCAGCTTATCTTGGGTGGGACTAGTTCCCTTCAATGAGCAGTTCTTC CASSLSWVGLVPFNEQFF
TRBJ2-1 TRBV7-3 . many TGTGCCAGCAGCCCCGGGCACTCAAGGCGGGAGCAGTTCTTC CASSPGHSRREQFF
TRBJ2-7 TRBV4-3 TRBD2 . TGCGCCAGCAGCCAAGAAGTAGGGACTAGCGGGGCCTTCAGCTTGTACGAGCAGTACTTC CASSQEVGTSGAFSLYEQYF
TRBJ2-5 TRBV28 TRBD1 many TGTGCCAGCAGGGATACTACAGGGGTAGGCGAGACCCAGTACTTC CASRDTTGVGETQYF
TRBJ2-1 TRBV4-2 . few TGTGCCAGCAGCCAGGGACACCACAATGAGCAGTTCTTC CASSQGHHNEQFF
TRBJ1-3 TRBV4-2 . few TGTGCCAGCAGCCAAGAGGAGGCGAACTCTGGAAACACCATATATTTT CASSQEEANSGNTIYF
TRBJ2-1 TRBV9 . few TGTGCCAGCAGCGTAGACTTGCGGGCGAGCTCCTACAATGAGCAGTTCTTC CASSVDLRASSYNEQFF
TRBJ2-3 TRBV6-5 TRBD2 few TGTGCCAGCAGTTACTCTGCAGGGACTAGCGGGAGGCAATTCACAGATACGCAGTATTTT CASSYSAGTSGRQFTDTQYF